The clone carrying this TCR beta chain was found once. Its antigen is unknown. CDR3 length: 16 residues. Trimming shortened V by 6 bases and J by 0 bases, and 15 bases separated the two germline ends. Germline-derived CDR1 and CDR2 are MDHEN and SYDVKM. This entry is derived from a study of cytomegalovirus exposure and HLA in healthy donors. PCR primers comprised 60 Vbeta and 13 Jbeta primers. Assay used: immunoSEQ multiplex PCR; TCRdb lists only in-frame clones, some missing. The repertoire holds about 96,000 clones, with approximately 72% as singletons. Study-wide findings and caveats: With high specificity and sensitivity, the classifier reportedly diagnosed cytomegalovirus status. A later analysis appeared to link common viral pathogens to several of the most significant clusters.

Whereas donors were nominally healthy upon sampling, unrecorded immune exposures were probable. The TCR comes from a female donor in good health and CMV-seropositive. Sequencing was carried out using PBMCs. The chain carries TRBV28 and TRBJ1-3, with D possibly being TRBD1 (5 bases). CDR3 sequence reads: CASSPVRAYSGNTIYF. The CDR3 nucleotides are TGTGCCAGCAGCCCCGTCAGGGCCTACTCTGGAAACACCATATATTTT.